This entry features one T cell receptor (beta chain) sequence. These data are taken from a study of T cell changes during pregnancy in multiple sclerosis. J lost 8 bases, V lost 5 bases, and 12 bases had no gene match. This CDR3 region has 16 residues. CDR1 and CDR2 from the germline V gene are SGHTA and FQGNSA. Produced via immunoSEQ multiplex PCR; TCRdb's table is partial and in-frame only. The data show under 55,000 clones, roughly 92% seen once. This sequence was found in a female donor with multiple sclerosis, enrolled in a pregnancy study. The chain uses TRBV7-2 and TRBJ2-1, with 10 nucleotides matching TRBD2. This specimen was CD4+ T cells from peripheral blood mononuclear cells, taken in the third trimester of pregnancy. The chain's CDR3 is CASSPRGLAVSDEQFF. CDR3 sequence (DNA): TGTGCCAGCAGCCCCCGAGGACTAGCGGTTTCAGATGAGCAGTTCTTC. The full variable domain, its missing parts supplied by reference TRBV7-2 and TRBJ2-1, is GAGVSQSPSNKVTEKGKDVELRCDPISGHTALYWYRQSLGQGLEFLIYFQGNSAPDKSGLPSDRFSAERTGGSVSTLTIQRTQQEDSAVYLCASSPRGLAVSDEQFFGPGTRLTVL.